The 7 T cell receptor beta chains below come from one sample, sequenced in a study of OX40 agonist ivuxolimab in advanced cancers. Data came from immunoSEQ multiplex PCR; TCRdb stores just in-frame clones and leaves some out. The sample shows about 14,000 clones, around 80% of them seen only once. The source material was CD4+ or CD8+ T cells sorted from blood, sampled in a trial of the OX40 agonist ivuxolimab. The receptors come from an adult with an advanced solid tumor such as melanoma, head and neck, liver or kidney cancer.

This rearrangement joins TRBV14 to TRBJ2-2; unclear D gene. V was pared by 0 bases and J by 5 bases, with 7 bases between. The germline gives CDR1 SGHDN, CDR2 FVKESK. The length of the CDR3 is 14 residues. CDR3 coding DNA: TGTGCCAGCAGCCAAGAACGACGGACCGGGGAGCTGTTTTTT. Its protein is CASSQERRTGELFF.

The rearrangement links TRBV6-1 to TRBJ2-7; no reliable D call. The V gene's germline CDR1 is MNHNS and CDR2 SASEGT. CDR3 length: 14 residues. Trimming took 0 bases from V and 1 from J, leaving 7 bases between them. CDR3 region: CASSEALPSYEQYF. The DNA of the CDR3 is TGTGCCAGCAGTGAAGCGCTTCCGTCCTACGAGCAGTACTTC.

This clone has just a few counts. The V call is TRBV19, the J call TRBJ2-5; TRBD2 matches at 13 bases. Germline V gives CDR1 LNHDA, CDR2 SQIVND (reference sequence). Losses at the gene ends were 6 bases for V and 5 bases for J; bases not matched to a gene: 3. This CDR3 region has 14 residues. The CDR3 loop is CASSGLAGAETQYF. DNA of the CDR3: TGTGCCAGTAGCGGACTAGCGGGAGCTGAGACCCAGTACTTC.

There are a few counts of this clone. V is TRBV18 and J is TRBJ2-3, with D tentatively TRBD2 (6 bases). V was pared by 5 bases and J by 0 bases, with 12 bases between. The germline CDR1 and CDR2 sequences are KGHSH and LQKENI. The CDR3 runs 15 residues. CDR3 protein: CASSGGTGSTDTQYF. The CDR3 nucleotides are TGTGCCAGCTCAGGCGGGACGGGAAGCACAGATACGCAGTATTTT.

The rearrangement uses TRBV6-4 and TRBJ2-1, with 10 bases identical to TRBD1. Per the germline V gene, CDR1 is MRHNA and CDR2 is SNTAGT. The CDR3 extends over 12 amino acids. Trimming at V came to 8 bases and at J to 14 bases, leaving 9 bases not matched to a gene. This CDR3 is CASALGGTGEFF. In nucleotides, the CDR3 is TGTGCCAGCGCATTAGGGGGGACAGGGGAGTTCTTC.

This chain connects TRBV28 to TRBJ2-1; TRBD2 matches 12 bases. Germline V lookup: CDR1 MDHEN, CDR2 SYDVKM. Germline trimming cut 6 bases from V and 7 bases from J; bases unmatched to any gene: 10. CDR3 length equals 16 residues. CDR3 nucleotides: TGTGCCAGCAGATCGACTAGCGGGGGAGCGGGTAATGAGCAGTTCTTC. This sequence encodes CASRSTSGGAGNEQFF.

The chain links TRBV5-5 to TRBJ2-7; D unclear. Trimming cost V 2 bases and J 1 base, with 7 bases left between them. Germline CDR1 and CDR2: SGHKS and YYEKEE (reference sequence). This CDR3 has 13 amino acids. The CDR3 reads CASSFLESYEQYF. The DNA of the CDR3 is TGTGCCAGCAGCTTTCTGGAATCCTACGAGCAGTACTTC.